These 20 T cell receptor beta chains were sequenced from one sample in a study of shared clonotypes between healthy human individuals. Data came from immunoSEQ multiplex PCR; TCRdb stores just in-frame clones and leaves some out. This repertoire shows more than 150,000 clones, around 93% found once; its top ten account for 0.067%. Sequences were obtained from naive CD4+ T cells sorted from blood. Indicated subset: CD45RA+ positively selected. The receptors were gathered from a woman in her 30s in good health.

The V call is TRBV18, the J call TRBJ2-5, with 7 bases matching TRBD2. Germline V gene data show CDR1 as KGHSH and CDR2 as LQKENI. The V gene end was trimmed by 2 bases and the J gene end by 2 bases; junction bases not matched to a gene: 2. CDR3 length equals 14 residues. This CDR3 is CASSPSGVQETQYF. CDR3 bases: TGTGCCAGCTCACCAAGCGGGGTTCAAGAGACCCAGTACTTC.

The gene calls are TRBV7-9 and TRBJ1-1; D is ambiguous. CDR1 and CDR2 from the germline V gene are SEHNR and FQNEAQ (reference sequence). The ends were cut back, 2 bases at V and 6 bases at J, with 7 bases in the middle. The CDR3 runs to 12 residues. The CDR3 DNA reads TGTGCCAGCAGCTTAAGTGGGCCTGAAGCTTTCTTT. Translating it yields CASSLSGPEAFF.

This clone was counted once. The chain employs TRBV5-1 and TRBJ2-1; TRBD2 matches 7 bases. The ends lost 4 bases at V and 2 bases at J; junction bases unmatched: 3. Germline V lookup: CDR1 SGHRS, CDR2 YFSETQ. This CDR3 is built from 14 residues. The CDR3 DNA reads TGCGCCAGCAGCGAGGGAGGGGCCTACAATGAGCAGTTCTTC. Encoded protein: CASSEGGAYNEQFF.

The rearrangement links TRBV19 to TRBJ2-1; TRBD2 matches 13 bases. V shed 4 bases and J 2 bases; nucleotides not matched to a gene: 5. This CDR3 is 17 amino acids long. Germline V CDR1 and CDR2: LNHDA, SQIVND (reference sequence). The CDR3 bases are TGTGCCAGTAGTACAAGGACTAGCGGGAGTGCCTACAATGAGCAGTTCTTC. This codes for CASSTRTSGSAYNEQFF.

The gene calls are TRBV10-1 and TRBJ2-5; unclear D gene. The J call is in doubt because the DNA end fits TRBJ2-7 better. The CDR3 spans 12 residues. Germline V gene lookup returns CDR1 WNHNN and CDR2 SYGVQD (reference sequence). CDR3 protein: CASSESSYEQYF. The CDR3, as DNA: TGCGCCAGCAGTGAGTCGAGTTACGAGCAGTACTTC.

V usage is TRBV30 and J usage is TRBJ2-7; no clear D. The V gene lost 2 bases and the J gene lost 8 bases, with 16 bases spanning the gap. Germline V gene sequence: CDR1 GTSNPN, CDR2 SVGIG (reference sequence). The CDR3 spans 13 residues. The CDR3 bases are TGTGCCTGGAGTAAGGACGCAGTTGGCCAGCAGTACTTC. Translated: CAWSKDAVGQQYF.

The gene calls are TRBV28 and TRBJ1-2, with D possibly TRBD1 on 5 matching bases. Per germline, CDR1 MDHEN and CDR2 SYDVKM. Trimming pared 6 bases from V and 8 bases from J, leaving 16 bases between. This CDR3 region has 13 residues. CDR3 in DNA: TGTGCCAGCAGCCGCAGCCCGGGGGTAGGCTACACCTTC. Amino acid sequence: CASSRSPGVGYTF.

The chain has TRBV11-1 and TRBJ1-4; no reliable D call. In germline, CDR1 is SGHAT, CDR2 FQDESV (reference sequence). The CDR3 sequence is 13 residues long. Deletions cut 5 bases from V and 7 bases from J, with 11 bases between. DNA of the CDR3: TGTGCCAGCAGCACCGAGGAGTTTGAAAAACTGTTTTTT. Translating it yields CASSTEEFEKLFF.

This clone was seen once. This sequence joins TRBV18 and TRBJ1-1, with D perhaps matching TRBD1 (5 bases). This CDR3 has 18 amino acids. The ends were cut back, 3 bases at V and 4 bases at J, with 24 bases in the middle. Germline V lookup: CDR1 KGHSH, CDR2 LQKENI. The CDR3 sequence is CASSPRGTGGRQSTEAFF. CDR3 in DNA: TGTGCCAGCTCACCCCGGGGAACCGGGGGACGGCAGTCCACTGAAGCTTTCTTT.

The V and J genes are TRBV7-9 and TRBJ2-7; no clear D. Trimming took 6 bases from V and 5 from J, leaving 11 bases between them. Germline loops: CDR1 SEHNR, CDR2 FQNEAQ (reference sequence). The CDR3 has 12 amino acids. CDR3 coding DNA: TGTGCCAGCAGTTCCTGGCGGAACGAGCAGTACTTC. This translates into CASSSWRNEQYF. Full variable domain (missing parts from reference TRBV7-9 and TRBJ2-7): DTGVSQNPRHKITKRGQNVTFRCDPISEHNRLYWYRQTLGQGPEFLTYFQNEAQLEKSRLLSDRFSAERPKGSFSTLEIQRTEQGDSAMYLCASSSWRNEQYFGPGTRLTVT.

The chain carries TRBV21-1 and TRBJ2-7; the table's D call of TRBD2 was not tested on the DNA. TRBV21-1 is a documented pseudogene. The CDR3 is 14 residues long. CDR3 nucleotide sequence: TGTGCCAGCAGCAAAGCCAACGGTACCTACGAGCAGTACTTC. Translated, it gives CASSKANGTYEQYF.

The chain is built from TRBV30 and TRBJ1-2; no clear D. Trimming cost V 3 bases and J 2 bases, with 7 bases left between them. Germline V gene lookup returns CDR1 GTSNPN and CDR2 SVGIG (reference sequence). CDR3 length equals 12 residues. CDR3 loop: CAWRLENYGYTF. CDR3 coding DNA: TGTGCCTGGAGGTTGGAAAACTATGGCTACACCTTC. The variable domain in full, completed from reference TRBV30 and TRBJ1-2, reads SQTIHQWPATLVQPVGSPLSLECTVEGTSNPNLYWYRQAAGRGLQLLFYSVGIGQISSEVPQNLSASRPQDRQFILSSKKLLLSDSGFYLCAWRLENYGYTFGSGTRLTVV.

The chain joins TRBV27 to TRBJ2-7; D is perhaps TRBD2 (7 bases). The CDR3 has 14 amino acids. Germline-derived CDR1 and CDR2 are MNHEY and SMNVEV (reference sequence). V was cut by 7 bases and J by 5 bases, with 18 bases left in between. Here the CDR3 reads CASTSRGGGDEQYF. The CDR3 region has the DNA TGTGCCAGCACCTCTAGGGGCGGGGGCGACGAGCAGTACTTC.

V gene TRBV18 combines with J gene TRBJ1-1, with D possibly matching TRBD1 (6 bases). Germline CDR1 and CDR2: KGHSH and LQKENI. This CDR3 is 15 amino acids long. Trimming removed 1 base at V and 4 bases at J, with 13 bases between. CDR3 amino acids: CASSPRGRGSTEAFF. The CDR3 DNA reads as TGTGCCAGCTCACCACGGGGGAGGGGGAGCACTGAAGCTTTCTTT.

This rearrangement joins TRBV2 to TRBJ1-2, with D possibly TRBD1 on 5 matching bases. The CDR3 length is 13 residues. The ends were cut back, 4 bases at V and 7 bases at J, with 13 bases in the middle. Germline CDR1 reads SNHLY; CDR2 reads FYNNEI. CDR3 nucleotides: TGTGCCAGCAGTGGGGGCGAAGCCCCTGGCTACACCTTC. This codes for CASSGGEAPGYTF.

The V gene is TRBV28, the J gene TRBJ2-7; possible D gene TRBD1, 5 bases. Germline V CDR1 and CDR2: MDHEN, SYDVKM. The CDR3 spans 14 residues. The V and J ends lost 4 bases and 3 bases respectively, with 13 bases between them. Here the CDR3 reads CASSSSPGFYEQYF. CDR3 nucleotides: TGTGCCAGCAGTTCATCGCCAGGGTTCTACGAGCAGTACTTC.

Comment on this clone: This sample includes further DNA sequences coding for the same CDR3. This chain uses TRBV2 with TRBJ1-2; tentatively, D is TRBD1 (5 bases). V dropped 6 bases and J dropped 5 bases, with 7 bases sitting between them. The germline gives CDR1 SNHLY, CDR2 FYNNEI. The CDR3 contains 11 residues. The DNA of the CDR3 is TGTGCCAGCAGAGGGACTTATGGCTACACCTTC. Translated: CASRGTYGYTF. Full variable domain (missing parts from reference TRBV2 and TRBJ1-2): EPEVTQTPSHQVTQMGQEVILRCVPISNHLYFYWYRQILGQKVEFLVSFYNNEISEKSEIFDDQFSVERPDGSNFTLKIRSTKLEDSAMYFCASRGTYGYTFGSGTRLTVV.

The CDR3 coding sequence is TGTGCCAGCAGTTTCGGAGGGGCCGGGAAAGCTTTCTTT. It translates to CASSFGGAGKAFF. The chain has TRBV6-5 and TRBJ1-1; tentative D call: TRBD1 (5 bases). The CDR3 totals 13 residues. Germline assignment: CDR1 MNHEY and CDR2 SVGAGI. The V gene lost 4 bases and the J gene lost 9 bases, with 15 bases spanning the gap.

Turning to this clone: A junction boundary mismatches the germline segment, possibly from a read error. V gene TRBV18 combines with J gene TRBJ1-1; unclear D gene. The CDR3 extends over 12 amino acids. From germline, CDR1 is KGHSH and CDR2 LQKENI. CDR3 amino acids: CASSPKGGERVF. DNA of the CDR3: TGTGCCAGCTCACCGAAAGGCGGAGAGCGGGTCTTT.

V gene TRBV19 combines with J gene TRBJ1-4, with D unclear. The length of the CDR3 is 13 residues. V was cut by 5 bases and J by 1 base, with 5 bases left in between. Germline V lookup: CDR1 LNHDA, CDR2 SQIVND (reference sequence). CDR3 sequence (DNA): TGTGCCAGTAGTCCAGAAACTAATGAAAAACTGTTTTTT. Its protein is CASSPETNEKLFF.